In its sample, the clone carrying this T cell receptor beta chain was seen a few times. No antigen is known for it. A sample-barcoded 5' primer and a J-beta primer mix were used in a second PCR of roughly 7 to 11 cycles. TCRdb re-called the 5' RACE reads through MiXCR, storing one row per CDR3 protein. The data hold about 1.8 million distinct CDR3 sequences, with about 50% observed a single time. The CDR3 covers 17 residues. V was cut by 0 bases and J by 3 bases, with 12 bases left in between. Germline lookup yields CDR1 LGHNA and CDR2 YSLEER. The sample comes from a study of blood T cells in healthy people across ages. At the level of the study: With template switching, about one barcoded beta molecule was captured per two T cells.

Study-level findings and limits: Estimated diversity, derived from one million T cells, was regarded as an underestimate. Significant beta diversity loss was already apparent by age roughly 43, declining roughly linearly. PBMCs left unsorted prevented a conclusive naive versus antigen-experienced comparison.

Sequencing input: blood. The V gene is TRBV4-3, the J gene TRBJ2-6, with D maybe TRBD1 (6 bases). The receptor was derived from a middle-aged woman in good health. The DNA of the CDR3 is TGCGCCAGCAGCCAAGATCGACAGGTGGTTGGGGCCAACGTCCTGACTTTC. Translating gives CASSQDRQVVGANVLTF.